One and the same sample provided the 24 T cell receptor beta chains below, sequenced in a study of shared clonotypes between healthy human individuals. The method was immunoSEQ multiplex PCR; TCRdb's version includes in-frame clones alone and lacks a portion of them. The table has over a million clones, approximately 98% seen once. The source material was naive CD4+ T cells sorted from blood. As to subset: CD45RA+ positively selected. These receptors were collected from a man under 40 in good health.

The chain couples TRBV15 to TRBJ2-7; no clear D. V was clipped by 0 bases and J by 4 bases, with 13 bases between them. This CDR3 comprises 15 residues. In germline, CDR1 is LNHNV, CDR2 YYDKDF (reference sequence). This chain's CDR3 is CATSRDLSATYEQYF. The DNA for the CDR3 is TGTGCCACCAGCAGAGATCTGTCAGCCACTTACGAGCAGTACTTC.

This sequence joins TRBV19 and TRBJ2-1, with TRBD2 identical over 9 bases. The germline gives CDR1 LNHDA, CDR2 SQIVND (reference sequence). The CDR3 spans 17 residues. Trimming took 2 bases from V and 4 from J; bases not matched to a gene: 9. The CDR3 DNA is TGTGCCAGTAGTATACCCCTAGGGGCGGGAGGGTACAATGAGCAGTTCTTC. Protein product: CASSIPLGAGGYNEQFF.

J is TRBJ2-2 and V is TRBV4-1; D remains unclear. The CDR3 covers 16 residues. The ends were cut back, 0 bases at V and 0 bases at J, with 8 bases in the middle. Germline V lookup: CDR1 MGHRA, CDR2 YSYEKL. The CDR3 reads CASSQEVFTNTGELFF. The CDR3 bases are TGCGCCAGCAGCCAAGAGGTGTTCACGAACACCGGGGAGCTGTTTTTT.

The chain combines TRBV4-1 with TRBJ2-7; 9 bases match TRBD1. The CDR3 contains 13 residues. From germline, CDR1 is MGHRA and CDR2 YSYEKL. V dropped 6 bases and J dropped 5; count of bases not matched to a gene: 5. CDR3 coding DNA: TGCGCCAGCAGGGGACAGGGCCGAGACGAGCAGTACTTC. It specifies CASRGQGRDEQYF.

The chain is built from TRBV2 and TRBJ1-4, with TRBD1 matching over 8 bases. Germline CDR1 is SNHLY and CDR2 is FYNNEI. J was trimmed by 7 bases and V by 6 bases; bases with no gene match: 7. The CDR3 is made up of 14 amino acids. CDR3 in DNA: TGTGCCAGCAGGGCGACAGGGGCTAGTGAAAAACTGTTTTTT. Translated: CASRATGASEKLFF.

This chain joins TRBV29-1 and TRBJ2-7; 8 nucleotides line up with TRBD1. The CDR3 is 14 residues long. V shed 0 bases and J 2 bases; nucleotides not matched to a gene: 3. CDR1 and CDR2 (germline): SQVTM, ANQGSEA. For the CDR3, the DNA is TGCAGCGTTGAAGAAGGGGACAGGCCCTACGAGCAGTACTTC. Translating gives CSVEEGDRPYEQYF.

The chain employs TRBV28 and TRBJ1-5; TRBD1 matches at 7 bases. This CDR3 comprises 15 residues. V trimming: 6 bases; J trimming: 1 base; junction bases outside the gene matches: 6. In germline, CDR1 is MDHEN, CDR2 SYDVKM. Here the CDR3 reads CASRNQQGSNQPQHF. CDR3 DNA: TGTGCCAGCAGGAATCAACAGGGGAGCAATCAGCCCCAGCATTTT. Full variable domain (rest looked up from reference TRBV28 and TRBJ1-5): DVKVTQSSRYLVKRTGEKVFLECVQDMDHENMFWYRQDPGLGLRLIYFSYDVKMKEKGDIPEGYSVSREKKERFSLILESASTNQTSMYLCASRNQQGSNQPQHFGDGTRLSIL.

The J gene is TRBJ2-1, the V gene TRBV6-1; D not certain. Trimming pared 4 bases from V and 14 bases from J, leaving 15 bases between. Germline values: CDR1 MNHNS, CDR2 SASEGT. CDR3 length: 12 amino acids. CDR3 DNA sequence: TGTGCCAGCAGTGCGTTGGGCAGAACAAAGTTCTTC. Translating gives CASSALGRTKFF.

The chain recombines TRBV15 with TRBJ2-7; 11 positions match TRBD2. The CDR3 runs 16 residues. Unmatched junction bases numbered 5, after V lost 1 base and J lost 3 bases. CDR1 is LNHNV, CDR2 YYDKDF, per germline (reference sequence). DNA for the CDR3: TGTGCCACCAGCAGAGCAAGCGGGACTAGCGGCTACGAGCAGTACTTC. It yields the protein CATSRASGTSGYEQYF.

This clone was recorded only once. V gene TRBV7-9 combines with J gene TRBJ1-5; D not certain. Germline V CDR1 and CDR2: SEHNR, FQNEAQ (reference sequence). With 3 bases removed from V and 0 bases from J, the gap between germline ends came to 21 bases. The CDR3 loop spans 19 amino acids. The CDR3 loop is CASSFLGLYSRSSNQPQHF. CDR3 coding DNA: TGTGCCAGCAGCTTTCTGGGCTTGTACAGCCGATCTAGCAATCAGCCCCAGCATTTT.

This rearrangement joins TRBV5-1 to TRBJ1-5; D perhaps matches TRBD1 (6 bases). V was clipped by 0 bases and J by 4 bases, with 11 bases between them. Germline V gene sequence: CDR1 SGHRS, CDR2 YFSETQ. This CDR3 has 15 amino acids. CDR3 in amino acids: CASSLATGGNQPQHF. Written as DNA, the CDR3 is TGCGCCAGCAGCTTGGCGACAGGTGGGAATCAGCCCCAGCATTTT.

CDR3 in amino acids: CASSQQGQPQHF. The CDR3 coding sequence is TGTGCCAGCAGCCAACAGGGCCAGCCCCAGCATTTT. The V call is TRBV5-4, the J call TRBJ1-5; possible D gene TRBD1, 6 bases. Trimming pared 4 bases from V and 7 bases from J, leaving 9 bases between. The CDR3 is 12 amino acids. Germline CDR1 reads SGHNT; CDR2 reads YYREEE (reference sequence).

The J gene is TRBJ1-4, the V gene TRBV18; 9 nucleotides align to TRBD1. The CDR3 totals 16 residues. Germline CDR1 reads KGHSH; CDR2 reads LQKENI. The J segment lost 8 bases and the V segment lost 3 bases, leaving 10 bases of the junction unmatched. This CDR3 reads CASSPRVGQGNEKLFF. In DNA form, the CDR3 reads TGTGCCAGCTCACCGAGGGTGGGACAGGGAAACGAAAAACTGTTTTTT.

The CDR3 here is CASSLDPEGITNTGELFF. The CDR3 DNA sequence: TGTGCCAGCAGCTTAGATCCGGAGGGGATAACGAACACCGGGGAGCTGTTTTTT. The chain joins TRBV7-9 to TRBJ2-2; possibly TRBD2 for D (6 bases). This CDR3 is 18 amino acids long. Germline V gene data show CDR1 as SEHNR and CDR2 as FQNEAQ (reference sequence). The ends were cut back, 1 base at V and 0 bases at J, with 15 bases in the middle.

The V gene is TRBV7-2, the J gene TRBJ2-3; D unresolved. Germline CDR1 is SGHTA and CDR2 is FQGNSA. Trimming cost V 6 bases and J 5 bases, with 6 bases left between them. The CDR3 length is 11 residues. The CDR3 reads CASSFEDTQYF. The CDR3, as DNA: TGTGCCAGCAGTTTTGAAGATACGCAGTATTTT.

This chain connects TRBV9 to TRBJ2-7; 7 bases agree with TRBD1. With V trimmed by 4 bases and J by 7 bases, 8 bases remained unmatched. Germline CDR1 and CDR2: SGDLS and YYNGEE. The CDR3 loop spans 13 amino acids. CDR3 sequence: CASSLLRQGEQYF. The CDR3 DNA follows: TGTGCCAGCAGCTTACTTAGACAGGGAGAGCAGTACTTC.

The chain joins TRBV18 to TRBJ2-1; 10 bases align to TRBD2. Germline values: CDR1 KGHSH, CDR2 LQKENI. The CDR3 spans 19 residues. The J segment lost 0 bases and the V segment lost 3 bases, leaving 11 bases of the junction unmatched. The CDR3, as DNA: TGTGCCAGCTCACCCCTAGCGGGAGCGGGGCAACTCTCCTACAATGAGCAGTTCTTC. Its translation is CASSPLAGAGQLSYNEQFF.

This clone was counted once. The CDR3 is CASSPGLAGSNTGELFF. The CDR3 nucleotides are TGTGCCAGCTCACCGGGACTAGCGGGAAGTAACACCGGGGAGCTGTTTTTT. V and J are TRBV18 and TRBJ2-2; TRBD2 agrees at 13 bases. Germline V gives CDR1 KGHSH, CDR2 LQKENI. V lost 3 bases, J lost 2 bases, and 3 bases stayed unmatched. The CDR3 has 17 amino acids.

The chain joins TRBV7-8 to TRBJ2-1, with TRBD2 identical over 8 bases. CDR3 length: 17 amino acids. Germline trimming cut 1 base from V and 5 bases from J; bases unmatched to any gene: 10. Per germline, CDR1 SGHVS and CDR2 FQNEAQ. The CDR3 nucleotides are TGTGCCAGCAGCTTAGTTCCCCGTAGCGGGAACCACAATGAGCAGTTCTTC. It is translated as CASSLVPRSGNHNEQFF.

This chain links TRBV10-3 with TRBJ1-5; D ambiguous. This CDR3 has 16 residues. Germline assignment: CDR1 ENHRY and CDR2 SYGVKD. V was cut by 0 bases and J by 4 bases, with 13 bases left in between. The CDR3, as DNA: TGTGCCATCAGTGAGTCGGGAGGGAATGGGAATCAGCCCCAGCATTTT. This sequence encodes CAISESGGNGNQPQHF.

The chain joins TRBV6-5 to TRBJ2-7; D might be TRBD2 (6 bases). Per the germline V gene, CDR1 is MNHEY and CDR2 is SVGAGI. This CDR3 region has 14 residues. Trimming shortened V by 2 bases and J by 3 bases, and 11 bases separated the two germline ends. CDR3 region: CASSYGGINYEQYF. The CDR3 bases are TGTGCCAGCAGTTACGGCGGGATTAACTACGAGCAGTACTTC.

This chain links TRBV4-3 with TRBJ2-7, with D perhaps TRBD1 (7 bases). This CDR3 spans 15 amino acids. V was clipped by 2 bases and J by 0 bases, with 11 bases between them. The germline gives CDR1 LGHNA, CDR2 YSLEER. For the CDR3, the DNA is TGCGCCAGCAGCCAACGACAGGGACTCTCCTACGAGCAGTACTTC. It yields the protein CASSQRQGLSYEQYF.

CDR3 DNA sequence: TGTGCCAGCAGACGGACCGTCAATGAGCAGTTCTTC. It encodes CASRRTVNEQFF. The chain employs TRBV6-5 and TRBJ2-1; D is unclear. This CDR3 is built from 12 residues. Deletions cut 6 bases from V and 6 bases from J, with 9 bases between. Germline lookup yields CDR1 MNHEY and CDR2 SVGAGI.

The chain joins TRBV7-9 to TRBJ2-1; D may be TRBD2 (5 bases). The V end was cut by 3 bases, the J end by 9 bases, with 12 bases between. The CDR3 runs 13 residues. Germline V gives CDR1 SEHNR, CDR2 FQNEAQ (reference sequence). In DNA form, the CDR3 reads TGTGCCAGCAGCTTCTTTTTGGGGAGTGAGCAGTTCTTC. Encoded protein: CASSFFLGSEQFF.